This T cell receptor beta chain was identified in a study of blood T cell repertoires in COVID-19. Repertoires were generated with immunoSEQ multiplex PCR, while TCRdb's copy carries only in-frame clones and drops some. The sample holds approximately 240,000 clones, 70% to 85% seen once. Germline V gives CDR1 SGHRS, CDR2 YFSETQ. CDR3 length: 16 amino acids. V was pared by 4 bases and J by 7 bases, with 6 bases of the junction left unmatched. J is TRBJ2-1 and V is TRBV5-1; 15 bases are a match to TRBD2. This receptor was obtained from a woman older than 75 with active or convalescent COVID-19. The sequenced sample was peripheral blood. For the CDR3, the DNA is TGCGCCAGCAGCCCGGGACTAGCGGGGGGCGGGAATGAGCAGTTCTTC. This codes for CASSPGLAGGGNEQFF. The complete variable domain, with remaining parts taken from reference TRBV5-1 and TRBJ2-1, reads KAGVTQTPRYLIKTRGQQVTLSCSPISGHRSVSWYQQTPGQGLQFLFEYFSETQRNKGNFPGRFSGRQFSNSRSEMNVSTLELGDSALYLCASSPGLAGGGNEQFFGPGTRLTVL.